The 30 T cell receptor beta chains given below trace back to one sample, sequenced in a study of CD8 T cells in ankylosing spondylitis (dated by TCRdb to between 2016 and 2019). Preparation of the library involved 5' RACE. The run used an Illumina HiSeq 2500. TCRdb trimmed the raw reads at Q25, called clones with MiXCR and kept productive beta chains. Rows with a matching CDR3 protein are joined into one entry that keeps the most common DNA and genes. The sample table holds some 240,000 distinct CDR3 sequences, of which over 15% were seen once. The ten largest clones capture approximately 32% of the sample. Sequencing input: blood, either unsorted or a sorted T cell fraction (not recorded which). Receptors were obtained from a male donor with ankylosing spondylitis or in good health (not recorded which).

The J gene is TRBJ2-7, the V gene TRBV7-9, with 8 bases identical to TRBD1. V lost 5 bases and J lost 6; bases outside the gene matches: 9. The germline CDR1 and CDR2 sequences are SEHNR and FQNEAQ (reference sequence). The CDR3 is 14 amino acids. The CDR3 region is CASSQGQGLGEQYF. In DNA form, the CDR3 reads TGTGCCAGCAGCCAAGGACAGGGATTGGGCGAGCAGTACTTC. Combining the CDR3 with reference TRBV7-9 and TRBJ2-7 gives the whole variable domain DTGVSQNPRHKITKRGQNVTFRCDPISEHNRLYWYRQTLGQGPEFLTYFQNEAQLEKSRLLSDRFSAERPKGSFSTLEIQRTEQGDSAMYLCASSQGQGLGEQYFGPGTRLTVT.

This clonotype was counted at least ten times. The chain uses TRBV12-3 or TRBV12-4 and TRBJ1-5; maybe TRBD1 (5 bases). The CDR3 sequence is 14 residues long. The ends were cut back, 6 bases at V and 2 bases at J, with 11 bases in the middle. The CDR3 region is CASRPGGGNQPQHF. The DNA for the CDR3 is TGTGCCAGCAGGCCGGGGGGAGGCAATCAGCCCCAGCATTTT.

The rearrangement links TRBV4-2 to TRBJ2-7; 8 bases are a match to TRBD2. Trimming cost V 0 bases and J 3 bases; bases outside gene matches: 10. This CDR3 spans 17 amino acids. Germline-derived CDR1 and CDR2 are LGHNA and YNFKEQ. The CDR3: CASSQEGQSGSYYEQYF. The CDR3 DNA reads TGTGCCAGCAGCCAAGAGGGCCAGAGCGGGAGTTACTACGAGCAGTACTTC.

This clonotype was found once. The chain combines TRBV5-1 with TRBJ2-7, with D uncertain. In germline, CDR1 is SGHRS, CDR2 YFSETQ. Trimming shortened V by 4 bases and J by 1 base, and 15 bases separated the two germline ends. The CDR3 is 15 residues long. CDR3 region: CASSLDSMGSYEQYF. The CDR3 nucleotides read TGCGCCAGCAGCCTTGATTCAATGGGATCCTACGAGCAGTACTTC.

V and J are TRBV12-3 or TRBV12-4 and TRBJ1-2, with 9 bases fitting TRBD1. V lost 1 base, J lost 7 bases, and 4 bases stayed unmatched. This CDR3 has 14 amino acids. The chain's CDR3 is CASSLGYRGPGYTF. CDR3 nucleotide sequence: TGTGCCAGCAGTTTAGGCTACAGGGGGCCTGGCTACACCTTC.

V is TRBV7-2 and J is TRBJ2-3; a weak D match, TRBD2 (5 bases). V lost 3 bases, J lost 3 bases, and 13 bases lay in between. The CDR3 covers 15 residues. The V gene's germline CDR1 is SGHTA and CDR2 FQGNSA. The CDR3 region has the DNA TGTGCCAGCAGCTTGATGTGGGAGAGGACAGATACGCAGTATTTT. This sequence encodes CASSLMWERTDTQYF.

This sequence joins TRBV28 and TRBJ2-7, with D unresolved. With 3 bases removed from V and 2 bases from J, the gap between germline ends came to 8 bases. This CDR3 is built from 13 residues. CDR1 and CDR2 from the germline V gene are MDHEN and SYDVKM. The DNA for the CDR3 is TGTGCCAGCAGTTTCCTAACAGCCTACGAGCAGTACTTC. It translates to CASSFLTAYEQYF.

The CDR3 protein is CATGTGGSGELFF. CDR3 nucleotide sequence: TGTGCCACCGGGACAGGGGGATCCGGGGAGCTGTTTTTT. The chain uses TRBV27 and TRBJ2-2, with TRBD1 matching 11 bases. With 10 bases clipped from V and 6 bases from J, the junction kept 4 bases outside the gene matches. Per the germline V gene, CDR1 is MNHEY and CDR2 is SMNVEV (reference sequence). This CDR3 contains 13 residues.

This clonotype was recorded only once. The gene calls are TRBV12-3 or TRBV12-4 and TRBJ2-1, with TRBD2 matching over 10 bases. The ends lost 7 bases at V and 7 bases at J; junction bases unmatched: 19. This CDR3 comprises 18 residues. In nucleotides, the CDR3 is TGTGCCAGCATGGTAGTTTCTAGCGGGAGTTATTTCGGTAATGAGCAGTTCTTC. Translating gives CASMVVSSGSYFGNEQFF.

The CDR3 nucleotides read TGCGCCAGCAGCCAAGACCGGGATTCCATTTTCGAGCAGTACTTC. Protein: CASSQDRDSIFEQYF. The rearrangement uses TRBV4-3 and TRBJ2-7; D possibly corresponds to TRBD2 (5 bases). The germline V gene encodes CDR1 LGHNA and CDR2 YSLEER. This CDR3 has 15 amino acids. The germline V and J ends were trimmed by 0 bases and 6 bases, with 15 bases remaining between them.

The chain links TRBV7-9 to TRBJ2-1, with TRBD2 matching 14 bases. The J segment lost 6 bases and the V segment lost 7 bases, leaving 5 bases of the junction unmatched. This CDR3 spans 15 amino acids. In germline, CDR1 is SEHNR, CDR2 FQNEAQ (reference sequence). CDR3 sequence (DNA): TGTGCCAGCACCGGACTAGCGGGAGGCTTCAATGAGCAGTTCTTC. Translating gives CASTGLAGGFNEQFF.

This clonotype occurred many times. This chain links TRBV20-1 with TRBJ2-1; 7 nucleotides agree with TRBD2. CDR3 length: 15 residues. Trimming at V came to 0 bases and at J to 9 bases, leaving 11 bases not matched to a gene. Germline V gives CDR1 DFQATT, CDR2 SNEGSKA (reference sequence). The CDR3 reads CSARDGGGRSSEQFF. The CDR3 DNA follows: TGCAGTGCTAGAGATGGGGGGGGGAGATCAAGTGAGCAGTTCTTC.

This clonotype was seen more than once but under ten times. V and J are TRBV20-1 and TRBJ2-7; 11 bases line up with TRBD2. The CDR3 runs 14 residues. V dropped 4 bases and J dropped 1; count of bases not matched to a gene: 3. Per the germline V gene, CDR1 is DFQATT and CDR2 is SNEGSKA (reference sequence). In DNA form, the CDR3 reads TGCAGTGCTACTAGCGGGAGGATATCCTACGAGCAGTACTTC. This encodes CSATSGRISYEQYF.

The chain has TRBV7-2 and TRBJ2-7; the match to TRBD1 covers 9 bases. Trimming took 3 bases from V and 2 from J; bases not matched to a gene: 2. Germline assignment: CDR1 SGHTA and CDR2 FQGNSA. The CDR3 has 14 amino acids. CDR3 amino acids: CASSFDRGAYEQYF. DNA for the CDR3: TGTGCCAGCAGCTTTGACAGGGGGGCCTACGAGCAGTACTTC.

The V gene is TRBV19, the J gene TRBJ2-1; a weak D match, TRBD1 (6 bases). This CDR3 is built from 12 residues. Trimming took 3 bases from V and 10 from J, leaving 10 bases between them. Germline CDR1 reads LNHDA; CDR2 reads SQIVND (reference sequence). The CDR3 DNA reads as TGTGCCAGTAGTATCGGGACAAACGAGCAGTTCTTC. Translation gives CASSIGTNEQFF.

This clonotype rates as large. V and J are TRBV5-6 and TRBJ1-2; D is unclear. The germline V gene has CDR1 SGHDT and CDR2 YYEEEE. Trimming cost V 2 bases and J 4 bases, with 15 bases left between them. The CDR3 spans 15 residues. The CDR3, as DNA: TGTGCCAGCAGCTTCGGCACCTTCGGAGCCTATGGCTACACCTTC. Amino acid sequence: CASSFGTFGAYGYTF.

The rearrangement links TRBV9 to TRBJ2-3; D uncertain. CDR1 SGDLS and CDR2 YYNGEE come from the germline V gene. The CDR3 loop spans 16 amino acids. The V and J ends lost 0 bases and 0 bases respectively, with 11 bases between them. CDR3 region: CASSVDHTKSTDTQYF. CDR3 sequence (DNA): TGTGCCAGCAGCGTAGATCACACCAAGAGCACAGATACGCAGTATTTT.

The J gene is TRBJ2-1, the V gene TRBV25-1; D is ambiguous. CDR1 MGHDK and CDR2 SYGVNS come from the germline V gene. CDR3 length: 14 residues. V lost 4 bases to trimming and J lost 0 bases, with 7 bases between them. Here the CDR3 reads CASSALGSYNEQFF. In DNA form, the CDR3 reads TGTGCCAGCAGTGCGCTAGGCTCCTACAATGAGCAGTTCTTC.

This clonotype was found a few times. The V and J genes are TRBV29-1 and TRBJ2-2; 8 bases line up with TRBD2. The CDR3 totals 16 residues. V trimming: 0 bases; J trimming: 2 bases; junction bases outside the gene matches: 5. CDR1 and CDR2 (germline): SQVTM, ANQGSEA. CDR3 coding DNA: TGCAGCGTTGAAGATTACACTAGCGGAAACACCGGGGAGCTGTTTTTT. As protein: CSVEDYTSGNTGELFF.

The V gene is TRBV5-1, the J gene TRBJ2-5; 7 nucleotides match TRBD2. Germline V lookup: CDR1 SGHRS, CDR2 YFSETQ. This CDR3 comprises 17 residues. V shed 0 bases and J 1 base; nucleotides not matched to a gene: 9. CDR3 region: CASSLAWSGLLQETQYF. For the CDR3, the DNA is TGCGCCAGCAGCTTGGCCTGGTCGGGACTACTCCAAGAGACCCAGTACTTC.

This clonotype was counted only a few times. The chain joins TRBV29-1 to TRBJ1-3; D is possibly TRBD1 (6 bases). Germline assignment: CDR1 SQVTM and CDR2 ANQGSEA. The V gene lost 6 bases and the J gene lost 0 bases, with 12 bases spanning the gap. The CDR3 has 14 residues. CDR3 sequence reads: CSVIGTHSGNTIYF. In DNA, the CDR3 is TGCAGCGTGATTGGGACACACTCTGGAAACACCATATATTTT. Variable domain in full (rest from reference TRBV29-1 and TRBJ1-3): SAVISQKPSRDICQRGTSLTIQCQVDSQVTMMFWYRQQPGQSLTLIATANQGSEATYESGFVIDKFPISRPNLTFSTLTVSNMSPEDSSIYLCSVIGTHSGNTIYFGEGSWLTVV.

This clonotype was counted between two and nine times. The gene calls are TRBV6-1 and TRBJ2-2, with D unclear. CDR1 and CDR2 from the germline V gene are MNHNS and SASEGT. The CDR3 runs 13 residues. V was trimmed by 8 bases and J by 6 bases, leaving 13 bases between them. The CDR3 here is CASGSQFPGELFF. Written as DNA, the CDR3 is TGTGCCAGCGGCTCGCAGTTTCCCGGGGAGCTGTTTTTT.

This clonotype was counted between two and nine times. The CDR3 loop reads CSVGREESYEQYF. The CDR3 bases are TGCAGCGTGGGGCGGGAGGAATCCTACGAGCAGTACTTC. The rearrangement links TRBV29-1 to TRBJ2-7; TRBD2 matches at 8 bases. Trimming at V came to 6 bases and at J to 1 base, leaving 5 bases not matched to a gene. There are 13 residues in the CDR3. Per the germline V gene, CDR1 is SQVTM and CDR2 is ANQGSEA.

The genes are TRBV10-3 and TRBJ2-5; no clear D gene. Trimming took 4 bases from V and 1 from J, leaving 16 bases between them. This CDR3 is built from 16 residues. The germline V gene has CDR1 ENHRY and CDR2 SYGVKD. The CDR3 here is CAISGFEQTPQETQYF. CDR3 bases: TGTGCCATCAGTGGTTTCGAACAGACCCCCCAAGAGACCCAGTACTTC.

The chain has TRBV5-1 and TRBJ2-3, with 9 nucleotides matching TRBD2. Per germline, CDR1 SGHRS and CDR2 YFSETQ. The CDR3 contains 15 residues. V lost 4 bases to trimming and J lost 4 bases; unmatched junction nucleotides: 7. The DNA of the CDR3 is TGCGCCAGCAGCACCGGGACTAGCTCCGCAGATACGCAGTATTTT. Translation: CASSTGTSSADTQYF.

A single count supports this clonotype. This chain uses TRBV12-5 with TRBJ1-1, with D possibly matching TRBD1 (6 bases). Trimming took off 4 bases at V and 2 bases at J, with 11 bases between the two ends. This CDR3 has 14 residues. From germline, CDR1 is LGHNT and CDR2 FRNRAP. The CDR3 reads CASGSLDRNTEAFF. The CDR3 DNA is TGTGCTAGTGGTTCCCTGGACAGAAACACTGAAGCTTTCTTT.

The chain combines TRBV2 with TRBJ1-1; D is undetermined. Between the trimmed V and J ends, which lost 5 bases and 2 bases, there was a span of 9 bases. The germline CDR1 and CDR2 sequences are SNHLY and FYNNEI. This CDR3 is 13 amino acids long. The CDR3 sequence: CASSPTPNTEAFF. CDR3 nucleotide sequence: TGTGCCAGCAGTCCAACCCCCAACACTGAAGCTTTCTTT.

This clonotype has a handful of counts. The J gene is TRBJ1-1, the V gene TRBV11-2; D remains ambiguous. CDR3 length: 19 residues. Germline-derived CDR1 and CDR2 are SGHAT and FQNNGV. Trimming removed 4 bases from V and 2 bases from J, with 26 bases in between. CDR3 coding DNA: TGTGCCAGCAGCTCCCGGACTCCCGTGAGGCAGGAGGAAAACACTGAAGCTTTCTTT. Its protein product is CASSSRTPVRQEENTEAFF.

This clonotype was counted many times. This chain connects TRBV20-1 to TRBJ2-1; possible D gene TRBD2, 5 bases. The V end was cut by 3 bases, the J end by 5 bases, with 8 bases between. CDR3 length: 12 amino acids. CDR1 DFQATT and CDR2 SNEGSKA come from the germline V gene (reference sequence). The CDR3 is CSARDWDNEQFF. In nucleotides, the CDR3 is TGCAGTGCTAGGGACTGGGACAATGAGCAGTTCTTC.

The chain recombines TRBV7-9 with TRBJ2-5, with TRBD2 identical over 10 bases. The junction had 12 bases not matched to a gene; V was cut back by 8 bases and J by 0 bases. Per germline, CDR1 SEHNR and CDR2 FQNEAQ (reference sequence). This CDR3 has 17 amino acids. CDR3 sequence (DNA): TGTGCCAGCCCCAGGAGCGGGAGGGACCCTTACCAAGAGACCCAGTACTTC. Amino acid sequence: CASPRSGRDPYQETQYF.